Detailed here is one T cell receptor (beta chain). Its antigen is as yet unknown. The source of the sample is a study of graft-versus-host responses after intestinal transplantation. Study context: Those transplanted obtained multivisceral, liver-intestinal, or isolated intestinal grafts.

General study points: GvH clones occurred in recipient marrow; some first appeared in ileum or blood.

J lost 7 bases, V lost 6 bases, and 19 bases had no gene match. Germline values: CDR1 LNHDA, CDR2 SQIVND (reference sequence). The CDR3 length is 17 residues. Data came from immunoSEQ multiplex PCR; TCRdb stores just in-frame clones and leaves some out. The profile covers over 70,000 clones, with roughly 94% appearing a single time and roughly 0.53% taken by the ten largest. Source: unstimulated CD8+ T cells sorted from spleen or lymph node cells, taken before intestinal transplant. V gene TRBV19 combines with J gene TRBJ1-1; 8 nucleotides match TRBD1. This receptor was taken from a human donor who received an intestinal transplant. CDR3 loop: CASSLLPPGTGHDEAFF. CDR3 sequence (DNA): TGTGCCAGTAGCTTGCTGCCCCCCGGGACAGGCCATGATGAAGCTTTCTTT. Filled out from reference TRBV19 and TRBJ1-1, the complete variable domain reads DGGITQSPKYLFRKEGQNVTLSCEQNLNHDAMYWYRQDPGQGLRLIYYSQIVNDFQKGDIAEGYSVSREKKESFPLTVTSAQKNPTAFYLCASSLLPPGTGHDEAFFGQGTRLTVV.